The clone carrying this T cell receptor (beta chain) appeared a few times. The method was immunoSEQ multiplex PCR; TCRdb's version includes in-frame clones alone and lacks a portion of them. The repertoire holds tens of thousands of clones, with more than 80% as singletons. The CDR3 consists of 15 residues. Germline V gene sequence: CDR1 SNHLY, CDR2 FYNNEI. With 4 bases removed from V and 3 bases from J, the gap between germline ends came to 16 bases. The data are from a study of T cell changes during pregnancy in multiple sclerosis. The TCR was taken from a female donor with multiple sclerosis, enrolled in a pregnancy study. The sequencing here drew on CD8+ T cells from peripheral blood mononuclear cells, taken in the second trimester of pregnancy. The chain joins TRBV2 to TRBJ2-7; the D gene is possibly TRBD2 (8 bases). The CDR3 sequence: CASSAGGTDIYEQYF. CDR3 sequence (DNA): TGTGCCAGCAGTGCGGGGGGGACAGACATCTACGAGCAGTACTTC.